The 28 T cell receptor beta chains in this list originate from one sample, sequenced in a study of T cell responses to AZD1222 COVID-19 vaccine. Libraries were prepared by immunoSEQ multiplex PCR; TCRdb keeps only in-frame clonotypes and omits some of them. The repertoire consists of 130,000 to 150,000 clones, with around nine tenths occurring once and the leading ten covering roughly 5.6%. Here the sequenced sample was peripheral blood, taken on day 0 of AZD1222 vaccination. Source of these receptors: an adult in good health.

J is TRBJ1-5 and V is TRBV7-2, with no clear D. Per germline, CDR1 SGHTA and CDR2 FQGNSA. Trimming pared 1 base from V and 2 bases from J, leaving 9 bases between. CDR3 length equals 15 residues. This CDR3 is CASSLGEVRNQPQHF. The CDR3 DNA reads TGTGCCAGCAGCTTAGGAGAGGTACGCAATCAGCCCCAGCATTTT.

There are a few counts of this clone. V usage is TRBV7-9 and J usage is TRBJ1-4; D not resolved. The CDR3 extends over 12 amino acids. Germline values: CDR1 SEHNR, CDR2 FQNEAQ (reference sequence). Trimming removed 2 bases at V and 7 bases at J, with 5 bases between. In DNA, the CDR3 is TGTGCCAGCAGCTTACACGGTGAAAAACTGTTTTTT. It codes for CASSLHGEKLFF.

This clone appeared a single time. This sequence joins TRBV29-1 and TRBJ1-2, with 8 bases that match TRBD1. Germline V gene lookup returns CDR1 SQVTM and CDR2 ANQGSEA. The junction had 7 bases not matched to a gene; V was cut back by 6 bases and J by 1 base. The CDR3 spans 14 residues. Here the CDR3 DNA reads TGCAGCGTCCCCGGGACAGGCGTTAACTATGGCTACACCTTC. Amino acid sequence: CSVPGTGVNYGYTF.

The chain combines TRBV4-3 with TRBJ2-3; D is unresolved. Germline V gives CDR1 LGHNA, CDR2 YSLEER. The germline V and J ends were trimmed by 1 base and 2 bases, with 10 bases remaining between them. This CDR3 contains 15 residues. The CDR3 DNA reads as TGCGCCAGCAGCCAAGTCTTTGGGCCCACAGATACGCAGTATTTT. Its protein product is CASSQVFGPTDTQYF.

This chain uses TRBV5-6 with TRBJ1-2, with TRBD1 identical over 7 bases. In germline, CDR1 is SGHDT, CDR2 YYEEEE. The length of the CDR3 is 15 residues. V lost 5 bases, J lost 4 bases, and 11 bases stayed unmatched. CDR3: CASSHDRAYSYGYTF. The CDR3 nucleotides read TGTGCCAGCAGTCATGACAGGGCGTATAGCTATGGCTACACCTTC.

The chain couples TRBV27 to TRBJ1-5; D ambiguous. This CDR3 region has 16 residues. The germline V gene encodes CDR1 MNHEY and CDR2 SMNVEV (reference sequence). V lost 2 bases, J lost 5 bases, and 16 bases lay in between. CDR3 sequence reads: CASSLAPSSPDQPQHF. CDR3 coding DNA: TGTGCCAGCAGTTTAGCCCCCAGTAGTCCGGATCAGCCCCAGCATTTT.

This chain connects TRBV7-2 to TRBJ1-5; D gene ambiguous. The CDR3 extends over 13 amino acids. V was cut by 0 bases and J by 9 bases, with 9 bases left in between. The germline gives CDR1 SGHTA, CDR2 FQGNSA. The CDR3 loop is CASSLAGSRPQHF. In DNA, the CDR3 is TGTGCCAGCAGCTTAGCAGGGAGCCGGCCCCAGCATTTT.

This clone was recorded once. The chain joins TRBV12-3 or TRBV12-4 to TRBJ2-5; a weak D match, TRBD1 (5 bases). V lost 8 bases and J 0 bases, leaving 10 bases between the germline ends. The CDR3 covers 13 residues. The DNA for the CDR3 is TGTGCCAGCGGGGCAGAGAACCAAGAGACCCAGTACTTC. It translates to CASGAENQETQYF.

This chain links TRBV23-1 with TRBJ2-7; D is uncertain. TRBV23-1 has ORF status, its function being uncertain. This CDR3 has 13 amino acids. V shed 0 bases and J shed 3 bases, with 6 bases lying between them. DNA for the CDR3: TGCGCCAGCAGTCAATCCTCTCTCTACGAGCAGTACTTC. It translates to CASSQSSLYEQYF.

The chain combines TRBV5-6 with TRBJ2-1, with 7 bases matching TRBD2. The ends lost 0 bases at V and 9 bases at J; junction bases unmatched: 6. Germline assignment: CDR1 SGHDT and CDR2 YYEEEE. This CDR3 has 14 amino acids. The CDR3 DNA follows: TGTGCCAGCAGCTTGGTTTCGGGGAGGGGTGAGCAGTTCTTC. Translated, it gives CASSLVSGRGEQFF.

V and J are TRBV15 and TRBJ1-5; the D gene is possibly TRBD1 (5 bases). The V end was cut by 0 bases, the J end by 7 bases, with 13 bases between. Germline loops: CDR1 LNHNV, CDR2 YYDKDF (reference sequence). The CDR3 contains 15 residues. The CDR3 loop is CATSRDQGSGQPQHF. The CDR3 DNA follows: TGTGCCACCAGCAGAGATCAGGGTTCAGGACAGCCCCAGCATTTT.

The chain employs TRBV6-1 and TRBJ1-6; the D is unclear. CDR1 is MNHNS and CDR2 is SASEGT in the germline V gene. CDR3 size: 14 residues. The V end lost 2 bases, the J end lost 6 bases, and 8 bases lay between the germline ends. The CDR3 nucleotides are TGTGCCAGCAGTGAACTGGGCGGTAATTCACCCCTCCACTTT. Protein: CASSELGGNSPLHF.

The chain links TRBV18 to TRBJ2-2; 8 nucleotides align to TRBD1. The V and J ends lost 6 bases and 6 bases, in that order; junction bases with no gene match: 9. This CDR3 is 15 amino acids long. Looked up from germline, CDR1 is KGHSH and CDR2 is LQKENI. This CDR3 is CASSRETGVAGELFF. Written as DNA, the CDR3 is TGTGCCAGCTCCCGAGAGACAGGGGTTGCCGGGGAGCTGTTTTTT.

This chain connects TRBV20-1 to TRBJ2-7; D is perhaps TRBD2 (5 bases). This CDR3 is 18 amino acids long. CDR1 and CDR2 from the germline V gene are DFQATT and SNEGSKA (reference sequence). Trimming pared 3 bases from V and 0 bases from J, leaving 24 bases between. Written as DNA, the CDR3 is TGCAGTGCTAGTAACGGAGAGGTGGGAGCGTCCGCCTCCTACGAGCAGTACTTC. Translating gives CSASNGEVGASASYEQYF.

The chain combines TRBV7-2 with TRBJ1-2; D is unresolved. CDR1 is SGHTA, CDR2 FQGNSA, per germline. The CDR3 is 14 amino acids. V was clipped by 1 base and J by 5 bases, with 11 bases between them. CDR3 sequence: CASSLERQAYGYTF. CDR3 DNA: TGTGCCAGCAGCTTAGAGCGGCAGGCTTATGGCTACACCTTC.

The chain links TRBV6-5 to TRBJ1-5, with D unclear. V shed 2 bases and J shed 2 bases, with 7 bases lying between them. CDR1 is MNHEY and CDR2 is SVGAGI in the germline V gene. The CDR3 covers 14 residues. CDR3 sequence reads: CASSYTGRNQPQHF. The CDR3 coding sequence is TGTGCCAGCAGTTACACTGGGCGCAATCAGCCCCAGCATTTT.

This chain joins TRBV4-3 and TRBJ2-7; D may be TRBD1 (5 bases). CDR3 length: 15 residues. Germline loops: CDR1 LGHNA, CDR2 YSLEER. V lost 0 bases and J 3 bases, leaving 12 bases between the germline ends. CDR3 DNA: TGCGCCAGCAGCCAAGATCAGGTCCAGGGCTACGAGCAGTACTTC. Its translation: CASSQDQVQGYEQYF.

The chain uses TRBV9 and TRBJ2-5; TRBD2 aligns across 7 bases. V lost 4 bases and J lost 0; bases outside the gene matches: 6. This CDR3 is built from 15 residues. Germline values: CDR1 SGDLS, CDR2 YYNGEE. The CDR3 DNA is TGTGCCAGCAGCTCAGACGGGGGGTACCAAGAGACCCAGTACTTC. Amino acids: CASSSDGGYQETQYF. The full variable domain, in which reference TRBV9 and TRBJ2-5 provide the parts outside the CDR3, is DSGVTQTPKHLITATGQRVTLRCSPRSGDLSVYWYQQSLDQGLQFLIQYYNGEERAKGNILERFSAQQFPDLHSELNLSSLELGDSALYFCASSSDGGYQETQYFGPGTRLLVL.

The V call is TRBV10-3, the J call TRBJ2-7, with 10 nucleotides matching TRBD1. CDR1 ENHRY and CDR2 SYGVKD come from the germline V gene. This CDR3 is built from 16 residues. The J segment lost 6 bases and the V segment lost 1 base, leaving 9 bases of the junction unmatched. CDR3 in amino acids: CAISELTGGYLREQYF. CDR3 coding DNA: TGTGCCATCAGTGAGTTGACAGGGGGCTACCTTCGCGAGCAGTACTTC.

The rearrangement uses TRBV6-5 and TRBJ1-2; weak D call: TRBD1 (5 bases). The V and J ends lost 8 bases and 0 bases respectively, with 13 bases between them. The CDR3 is made up of 14 amino acids. Germline CDR1 is MNHEY and CDR2 is SVGAGI. CDR3 residues: CASGAGIANYGYTF. The CDR3 DNA is TGTGCCAGCGGGGCGGGGATAGCTAACTATGGCTACACCTTC.

The chain couples TRBV2 to TRBJ2-2; 8 bases agree with TRBD1. Germline values: CDR1 SNHLY, CDR2 FYNNEI. The CDR3 contains 14 residues. The J segment lost 7 bases and the V segment lost 7 bases, leaving 8 bases of the junction unmatched. DNA for the CDR3: TGTGCCAGCAAGGACAGGGAACGGAGCGGGGAGCTGTTTTTT. This codes for CASKDRERSGELFF.

This chain links TRBV7-2 with TRBJ2-2; D remains unclear. Germline V CDR1 and CDR2: SGHTA, FQGNSA. This CDR3 comprises 14 residues. V dropped 9 bases and J dropped 0 bases, with 11 bases sitting between them. In nucleotides, the CDR3 is TGTGCCAGTTCCAGAAGCGCGAACACCGGGGAGCTGTTTTTT. It specifies CASSRSANTGELFF.

The genes are TRBV6-2 or TRBV6-3 and TRBJ2-1, with 8 bases matching TRBD2. Germline-derived CDR1 and CDR2 are MNHEY and SVGEGT. There are 14 residues in the CDR3. V dropped 0 bases and J dropped 8; count of bases not matched to a gene: 3. The CDR3 protein is CASSYSAGGDEQFF. The CDR3, as DNA: TGTGCCAGCAGTTACTCGGCCGGGGGGGATGAGCAGTTCTTC.

CDR3 in amino acids: CASSPRTGRDSPLHF. CDR3 nucleotides: TGTGCCAGCAGCCCACGGACAGGGAGAGATTCACCCCTCCACTTT. V is TRBV7-9 and J is TRBJ1-6; TRBD1 aligns across 8 bases. Germline values: CDR1 SEHNR, CDR2 FQNEAQ (reference sequence). The J segment lost 8 bases and the V segment lost 5 bases, leaving 8 bases of the junction unmatched. The CDR3 has 15 amino acids.

J is TRBJ1-1 and V is TRBV5-1; no clear D. Trimming shortened V by 4 bases and J by 2 bases, and 12 bases separated the two germline ends. Germline CDR1 SGHRS, CDR2 YFSETQ. CDR3 size: 14 residues. CDR3 sequence reads: CASSPTSPNTEAFF. The CDR3 coding sequence is TGCGCCAGCAGCCCCACGAGTCCTAACACTGAAGCTTTCTTT.

The chain recombines TRBV7-2 with TRBJ1-6, with 7 nucleotides matching TRBD1. V lost 5 bases, J lost 7 bases, and 8 bases stayed unmatched. Germline V lookup: CDR1 SGHTA, CDR2 FQGNSA. There are 15 residues in the CDR3. CDR3 region: CASSLDRVRNSPLHF. CDR3 coding DNA: TGTGCCAGCAGCCTAGACAGGGTGAGGAATTCACCCCTCCACTTT.

This clone was seen only once. The chain uses TRBV10-2 and TRBJ1-3; unclear D gene. The length of the CDR3 is 11 residues. Trimming took 0 bases from V and 16 from J, leaving 10 bases between them. CDR1 is WSHSY, CDR2 SAAADI, per germline. CDR3 DNA sequence: TGCGCCAGCAGTGAGTCAGAGTGGCGGTATTTT. Its translation: CASSESEWRYF.

This clone was detected once. CDR3 residues: CASSLAGNTEAFF. In DNA form, the CDR3 reads TGTGCCAGCAGCTTAGCGGGGAACACTGAAGCTTTCTTT. V and J are TRBV7-9 and TRBJ1-1, with D unclear. Deletions cut 0 bases from V and 1 base from J, with 3 bases between. The CDR3 covers 13 residues. Germline-derived CDR1 and CDR2 are SEHNR and FQNEAQ (reference sequence).